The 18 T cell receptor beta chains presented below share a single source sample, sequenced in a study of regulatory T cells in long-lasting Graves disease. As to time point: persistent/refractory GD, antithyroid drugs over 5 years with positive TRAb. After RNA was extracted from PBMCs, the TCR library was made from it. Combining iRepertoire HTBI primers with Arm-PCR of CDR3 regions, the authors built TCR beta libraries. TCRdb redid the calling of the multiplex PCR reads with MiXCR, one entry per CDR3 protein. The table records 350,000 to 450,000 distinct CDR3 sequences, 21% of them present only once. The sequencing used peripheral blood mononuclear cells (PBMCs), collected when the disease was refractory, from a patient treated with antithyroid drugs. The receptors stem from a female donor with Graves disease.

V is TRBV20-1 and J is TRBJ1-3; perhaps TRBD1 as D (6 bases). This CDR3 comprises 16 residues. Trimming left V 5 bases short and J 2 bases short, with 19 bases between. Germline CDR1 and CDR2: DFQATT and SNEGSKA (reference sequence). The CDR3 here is CSAQNDPGEAGNTIYF. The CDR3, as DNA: TGCAGTGCTCAGAACGACCCAGGGGAGGCTGGAAACACCATATATTTT.

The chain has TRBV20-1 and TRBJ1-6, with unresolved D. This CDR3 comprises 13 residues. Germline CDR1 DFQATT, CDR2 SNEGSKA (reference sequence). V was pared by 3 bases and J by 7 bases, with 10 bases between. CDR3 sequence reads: CSASRNGNSPLHF. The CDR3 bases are TGCAGTGCTAGCAGGAATGGGAATTCACCCCTCCACTTT.

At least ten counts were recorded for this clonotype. CDR3 region: CASSLQDPGQNGYTF. For the CDR3, the DNA is TGTGCCAGCAGTTTACAGGACCCCGGCCAGAATGGCTACACCTTC. J is TRBJ1-2 and V is TRBV28; D unclear. V shed 2 bases and J shed 6 bases, with 16 bases lying between them. The CDR3 is made up of 15 amino acids. CDR1 and CDR2 (germline): MDHEN, SYDVKM.

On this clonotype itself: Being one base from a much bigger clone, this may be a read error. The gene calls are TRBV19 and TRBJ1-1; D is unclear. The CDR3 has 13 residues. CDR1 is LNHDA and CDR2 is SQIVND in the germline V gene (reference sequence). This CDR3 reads CASSILGNTEALF. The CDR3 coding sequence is TGTGCCAGTAGTATCCTTGGGAACACTGAAGCTCTCTTT.

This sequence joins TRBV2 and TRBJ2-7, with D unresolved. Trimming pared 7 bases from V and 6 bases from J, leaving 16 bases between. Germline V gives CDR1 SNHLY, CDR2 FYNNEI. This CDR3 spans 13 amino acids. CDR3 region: CASTSNRRSEQYF. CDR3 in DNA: TGTGCCAGCACCTCGAACAGACGCTCCGAGCAGTACTTC.

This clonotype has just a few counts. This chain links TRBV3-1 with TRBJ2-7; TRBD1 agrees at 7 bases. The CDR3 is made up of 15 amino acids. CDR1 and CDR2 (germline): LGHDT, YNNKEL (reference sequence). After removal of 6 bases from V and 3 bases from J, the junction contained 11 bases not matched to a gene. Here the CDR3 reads CASRLAGTEGYEQYF. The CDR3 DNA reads TGTGCCAGCAGACTCGCCGGGACAGAAGGCTACGAGCAGTACTTC.

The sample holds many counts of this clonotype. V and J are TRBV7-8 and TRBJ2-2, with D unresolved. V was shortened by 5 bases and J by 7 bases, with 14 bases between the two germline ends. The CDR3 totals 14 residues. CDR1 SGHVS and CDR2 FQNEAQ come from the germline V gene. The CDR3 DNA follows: TGTGCCAGCAGCCACCTCGTCACCGGCGGGGAGCTGTTTTTT. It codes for CASSHLVTGGELFF.

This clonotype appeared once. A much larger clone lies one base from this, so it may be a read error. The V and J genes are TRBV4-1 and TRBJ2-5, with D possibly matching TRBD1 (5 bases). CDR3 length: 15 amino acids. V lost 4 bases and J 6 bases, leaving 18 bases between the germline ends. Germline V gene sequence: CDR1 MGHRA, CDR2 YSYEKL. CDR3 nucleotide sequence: TGCGCCAGCAGCCCTTCAGGGAAGGGGCAAAAGACCCAGTACTTC. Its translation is CASSPSGKGQKTQYF.

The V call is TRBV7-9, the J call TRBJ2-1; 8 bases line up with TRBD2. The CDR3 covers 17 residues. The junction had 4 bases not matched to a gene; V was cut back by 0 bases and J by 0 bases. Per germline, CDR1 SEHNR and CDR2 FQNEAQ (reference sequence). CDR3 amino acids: CASSLASGTISYNEQFF. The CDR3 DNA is TGTGCCAGCAGCTTAGCTAGCGGGACGATCTCCTACAATGAGCAGTTCTTC.

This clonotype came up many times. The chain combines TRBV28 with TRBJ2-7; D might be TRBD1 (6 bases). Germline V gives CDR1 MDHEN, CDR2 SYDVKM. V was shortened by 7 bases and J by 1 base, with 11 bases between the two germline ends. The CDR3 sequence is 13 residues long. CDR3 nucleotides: TGTGCCAGCATATCGGACAGATCCTACGAGCAGTACTTC. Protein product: CASISDRSYEQYF. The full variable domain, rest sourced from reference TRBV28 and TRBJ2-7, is DVKVTQSSRYLVKRTGEKVFLECVQDMDHENMFWYRQDPGLGLRLIYFSYDVKMKEKGDIPEGYSVSREKKERFSLILESASTNQTSMYLCASISDRSYEQYFGPGTRLTVT.

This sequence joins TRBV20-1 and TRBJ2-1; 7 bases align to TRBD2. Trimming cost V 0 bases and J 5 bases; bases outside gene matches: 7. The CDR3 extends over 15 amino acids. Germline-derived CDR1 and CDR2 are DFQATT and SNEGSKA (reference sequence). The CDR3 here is CSARDSTSADNEQFF. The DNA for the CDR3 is TGCAGTGCTAGAGATTCTACTAGCGCGGACAATGAGCAGTTCTTC.

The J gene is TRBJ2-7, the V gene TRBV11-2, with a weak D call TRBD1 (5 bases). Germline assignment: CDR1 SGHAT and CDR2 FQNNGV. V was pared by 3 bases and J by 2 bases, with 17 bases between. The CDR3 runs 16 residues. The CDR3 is CASSFAMGLRPYEQYF. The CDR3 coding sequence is TGTGCCAGCAGCTTTGCTATGGGGCTTAGGCCCTACGAGCAGTACTTC.

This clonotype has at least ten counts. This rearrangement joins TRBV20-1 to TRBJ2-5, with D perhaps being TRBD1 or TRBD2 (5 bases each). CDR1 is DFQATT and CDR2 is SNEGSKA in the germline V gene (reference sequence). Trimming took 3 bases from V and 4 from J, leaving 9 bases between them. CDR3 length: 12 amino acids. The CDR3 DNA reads TGCAGTGCTAGGAGGGACGCAGAGACCCAGTACTTC. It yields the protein CSARRDAETQYF.

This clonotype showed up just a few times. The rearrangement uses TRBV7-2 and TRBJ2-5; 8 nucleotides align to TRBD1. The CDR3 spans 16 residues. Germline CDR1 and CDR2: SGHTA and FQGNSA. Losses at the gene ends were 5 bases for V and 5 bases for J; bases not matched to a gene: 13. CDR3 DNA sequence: TGTGCCAGCAGCCTAAGGACAGGGAGTTTTATGGAGACCCAGTACTTC. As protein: CASSLRTGSFMETQYF. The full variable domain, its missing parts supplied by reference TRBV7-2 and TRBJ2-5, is GAGVSQSPSNKVTEKGKDVELRCDPISGHTALYWYRQSLGQGLEFLIYFQGNSAPDKSGLPSDRFSAERTGGSVSTLTIQRTQQEDSAVYLCASSLRTGSFMETQYFGPGTRLLVL.

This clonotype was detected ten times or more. This CDR3 is CSARSHGRGQETQYF. The CDR3 DNA sequence: TGCAGTGCTAGATCACACGGCCGGGGACAAGAGACCCAGTACTTC. The chain couples TRBV20-1 to TRBJ2-5, with D perhaps matching TRBD2 (5 bases). This CDR3 spans 15 amino acids. With 2 bases removed from V and 2 bases from J, the gap between germline ends came to 15 bases. From germline, CDR1 is DFQATT and CDR2 SNEGSKA (reference sequence).

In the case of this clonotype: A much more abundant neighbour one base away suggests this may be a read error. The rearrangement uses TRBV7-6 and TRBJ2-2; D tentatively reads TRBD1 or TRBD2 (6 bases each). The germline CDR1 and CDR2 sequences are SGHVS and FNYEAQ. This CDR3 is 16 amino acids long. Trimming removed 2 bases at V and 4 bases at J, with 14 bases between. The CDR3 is CASSLSRGQGTGELFF. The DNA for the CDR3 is TGTGCCAGCAGCTTATCTCGGGGGCAGGGCACCGGGGAGCTGTTTTTT.

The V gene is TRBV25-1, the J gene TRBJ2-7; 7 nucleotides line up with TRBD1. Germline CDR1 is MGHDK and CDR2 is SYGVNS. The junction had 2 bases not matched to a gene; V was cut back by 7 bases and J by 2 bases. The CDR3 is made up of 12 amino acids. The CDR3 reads CASTQGPYEQYF. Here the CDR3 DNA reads TGTGCCAGCACACAGGGGCCCTACGAGCAGTACTTC.

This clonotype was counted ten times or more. CDR3 bases: TGTGCCAGCAGTTTAACTAGCGACTCCTACGAGCAGTACTTC. Amino acids: CASSLTSDSYEQYF. The genes are TRBV27 and TRBJ2-7, with 7 positions matching TRBD2. After removal of 2 bases from V and 0 bases from J, the junction contained 1 base not matched to a gene. Germline V gives CDR1 MNHEY, CDR2 SMNVEV (reference sequence). The CDR3 spans 14 residues.